This T cell receptor beta chain was recovered during a study of T-cell reconstitution after alpha-beta-depleted transplantation in children. This clonotype was seen repeatedly, ten times or more. The CDR3 totals 14 residues. V lost 4 bases, J lost 4 bases, and 12 bases lay in between. CDR1 and CDR2 from the germline V gene are SGHKS and YYEKEE (reference sequence). TCRbeta library preparation incorporated unique molecular identifiers. A single record per CDR3 protein comes from TCRdb applying MiXCR to the PCR reads. The sample contains 190,000 or so distinct CDR3 sequences, 13% to 15% of which appear only once.

Sequencing was performed on PBMCs from the stem cell graft donor, taken from the stem cell graft. The TCR originated in a human donor who donated a stem cell graft to a child with acute lymphoblastic leukemia. The chain couples TRBV5-5 to TRBJ2-1; a weak D match, TRBD1 (6 bases). CDR3 DNA sequence: TGTGCCAGCAGCCCAGGGGCGAATTACAATGAGCAGTTCTTC. It translates to CASSPGANYNEQFF.